The rows below give T cell receptor beta chains drawn from one sample of a study of T cells of healthy individuals. TCRdb redid the calling of the 5' RACE reads with MiXCR, one entry per CDR3 protein. The data show 40,000 to 65,000 distinct CDR3 sequences, 14% to 15% seen once. These TCRs come from a human donor in good health. CDR3s include the opening cysteine and the closing phenylalanine or tryptophan. The order of the fields is CDR3 protein, D gene, V gene, J gene. A D gene is named only where the DNA matches it firmly.

CDR3aa: CASSQGAPGKLFF
d_gene: NA
v_gene: TRBV3-1
j_gene: TRBJ1-4

CDR3aa: CASSDLSGSGQFF
d_gene: NA
v_gene: TRBV25-1
j_gene: TRBJ2-1

CDR3aa: CASSPRVAGSYEQYF
d_gene: TRBD2
v_gene: TRBV7-2
j_gene: TRBJ2-7

CDR3aa: CAIPGKPWNYGYTF
d_gene: NA
v_gene: TRBV2
j_gene: TRBJ1-2

CDR3aa: CASSLATGGTYEQYF
d_gene: TRBD2
v_gene: TRBV12-3/TRBV12-4
j_gene: TRBJ2-7

CDR3aa: CASSMTHQPQHF
d_gene: NA
v_gene: TRBV19
j_gene: TRBJ1-5

CDR3aa: CATSRSLDRAYSPLHF
d_gene: TRBD1
v_gene: TRBV15
j_gene: TRBJ1-6

CDR3aa: CSATTRTGGDTQYF
d_gene: NA
v_gene: TRBV20-1
j_gene: TRBJ2-3

CDR3aa: CASSLDRGLNNEQFF
d_gene: NA
v_gene: TRBV7-7
j_gene: TRBJ2-1

CDR3aa: CAIRLAGDTDTQYF
d_gene: TRBD2
v_gene: TRBV10-3
j_gene: TRBJ2-3

CDR3aa: CASSLEGTGPNEQYF
d_gene: TRBD1
v_gene: TRBV27
j_gene: TRBJ2-7

CDR3aa: CASSFGQHQHF
d_gene: NA
v_gene: TRBV6-5
j_gene: TRBJ1-5

CDR3aa: CASSKGVWGTEAFF
d_gene: NA
v_gene: TRBV21-1
j_gene: TRBJ1-1

CDR3aa: CASSAGTPPETQYF
d_gene: NA
v_gene: TRBV5-1
j_gene: TRBJ2-5

CDR3aa: CASGTGTYYGYTF
d_gene: TRBD1
v_gene: TRBV3-1
j_gene: TRBJ1-2

CDR3aa: CASSLESRGGTDTQYF
d_gene: NA
v_gene: TRBV5-1
j_gene: TRBJ2-3

CDR3aa: CASHGQVNTEAFF
d_gene: TRBD1
v_gene: TRBV18
j_gene: TRBJ1-1

CDR3aa: CASSLTGLSYEQYF
d_gene: TRBD2
v_gene: TRBV7-2
j_gene: TRBJ2-7

CDR3aa: CASSLVRNTEAFF
d_gene: NA
v_gene: TRBV12-3/TRBV12-4
j_gene: TRBJ1-1

CDR3aa: CSACQQGGRTQYF
d_gene: TRBD1
v_gene: TRBV20-1
j_gene: TRBJ2-5

CDR3aa: CASSRAGERAYGYTF
d_gene: NA
v_gene: TRBV9
j_gene: TRBJ1-2

CDR3aa: CSVELPYEQYF
d_gene: NA
v_gene: TRBV29-1
j_gene: TRBJ2-7

CDR3aa: CASSYLSGTGSNSPLHF
d_gene: TRBD1
v_gene: TRBV7-9
j_gene: TRBJ1-6

CDR3aa: CASTPDSHSFEQYF
d_gene: NA
v_gene: TRBV27
j_gene: TRBJ2-7

CDR3aa: CASSFPGLAGEITDTQYF
d_gene: TRBD2
v_gene: TRBV7-9
j_gene: TRBJ2-3

CDR3aa: CASSNGLAGPRVDEQFF
d_gene: TRBD2
v_gene: TRBV7-6
j_gene: TRBJ2-1

CDR3aa: CASSPSANYGYTF
d_gene: NA
v_gene: TRBV11-2
j_gene: TRBJ1-2

CDR3aa: CASSGRTNQETQYF
d_gene: NA
v_gene: TRBV9
j_gene: TRBJ2-5

CDR3aa: CASSQRPFRHQETQYF
d_gene: NA
v_gene: TRBV14
j_gene: TRBJ2-5

CDR3aa: CAWSAPGRPYEQYF
d_gene: NA
v_gene: TRBV30
j_gene: TRBJ2-7

CDR3aa: CAISDRLAGTYEQYF
d_gene: TRBD2
v_gene: TRBV10-3
j_gene: TRBJ2-7

CDR3aa: CASSSGRGPNYNEQFF
d_gene: NA
v_gene: TRBV27
j_gene: TRBJ2-1

CDR3aa: CASSPGGLRNSPLHF
d_gene: NA
v_gene: TRBV3-1
j_gene: TRBJ1-6

CDR3aa: CAIGKTRDVGTEAFF
d_gene: NA
v_gene: TRBV10-3
j_gene: TRBJ1-1

CDR3aa: CAWSPPGGVSGNTIYF
d_gene: NA
v_gene: TRBV30
j_gene: TRBJ1-3

CDR3aa: CASSPTDYHTGELFF
d_gene: NA
v_gene: TRBV27
j_gene: TRBJ2-2

CDR3aa: CASSYVAGSTDTQYF
d_gene: TRBD2
v_gene: TRBV7-9
j_gene: TRBJ2-3

CDR3aa: CASSQDFTGNEQFF
d_gene: NA
v_gene: TRBV4-3
j_gene: TRBJ2-1

CDR3aa: CASSQSGQSYGYTF
d_gene: NA
v_gene: TRBV14
j_gene: TRBJ1-2

CDR3aa: CATSDPGLAGGPGDTQYF
d_gene: TRBD2
v_gene: TRBV24-1
j_gene: TRBJ2-3

CDR3aa: CATSRVAEETQYF
d_gene: NA
v_gene: TRBV24-1
j_gene: TRBJ2-5

CDR3aa: CASSLRNLNTEAFF
d_gene: NA
v_gene: TRBV7-2
j_gene: TRBJ1-1

CDR3aa: CASSQERTDTQYF
d_gene: NA
v_gene: TRBV4-3
j_gene: TRBJ2-3

CDR3aa: CATSDPTGIQETQYF
d_gene: TRBD1
v_gene: TRBV24-1
j_gene: TRBJ2-5

CDR3aa: CASSQGDEQYF
d_gene: TRBD1
v_gene: TRBV9
j_gene: TRBJ2-7

CDR3aa: CASRPGTSNEKLFF
d_gene: NA
v_gene: TRBV2
j_gene: TRBJ1-4

CDR3aa: CASSLEGGLLSYNEQFF
d_gene: NA
v_gene: TRBV7-2
j_gene: TRBJ2-1

CDR3aa: CSARDGGAQETQYF
d_gene: NA
v_gene: TRBV20-1
j_gene: TRBJ2-5

CDR3aa: CATSDTSGDSLYEQYF
d_gene: NA
v_gene: TRBV24-1
j_gene: TRBJ2-7

CDR3aa: CASSESTAASYGYTF
d_gene: NA
v_gene: TRBV7-2
j_gene: TRBJ1-2

CDR3aa: CAWSRATNTIYF
d_gene: NA
v_gene: TRBV30
j_gene: TRBJ1-3

CDR3aa: CASSEDGAGVDTIYF
d_gene: NA
v_gene: TRBV6-1
j_gene: TRBJ1-3

CDR3aa: CASSMDRVANEQFF
d_gene: TRBD1
v_gene: TRBV19
j_gene: TRBJ2-1

CDR3aa: CASSFDSLGQPQHF
d_gene: NA
v_gene: TRBV11-2
j_gene: TRBJ1-5

CDR3aa: CSVEYGGYEQYF
d_gene: NA
v_gene: TRBV29-1
j_gene: TRBJ2-7

CDR3aa: CASHIGIQETQYF
d_gene: NA
v_gene: TRBV2
j_gene: TRBJ2-5

CDR3aa: CASSLEFGGSNTGELFF
d_gene: TRBD2
v_gene: TRBV11-2
j_gene: TRBJ2-2

CDR3aa: CSAPGQGPEAFF
d_gene: TRBD1
v_gene: TRBV20-1
j_gene: TRBJ1-1

CDR3aa: CASSQRVQETQYF
d_gene: NA
v_gene: TRBV7-2
j_gene: TRBJ2-5

CDR3aa: CASSVTSPNEQFF
d_gene: NA
v_gene: TRBV5-1
j_gene: TRBJ2-1